This TCR beta chain was sequenced in a study of beta chain features in type 1 diabetes listed by TCRdb under 2018. Regarding the study in general: Patients and healthy donors did not differ in mean age, gender distribution, total cell number or subset yield. Across all samples, 90 million to 130 million sorted cells were examined, and cell number per subset correlated strongly with RNA yield. The study compared the TCRB repertoires of sorted circulating CD4+ T cell subsets in recently diagnosed type 1 diabetes patients with those in matched healthy donors. Regulatory and stem cell-like memory subsets were obtained from only 8 patients and about 8 healthy donors, while naive and central memory subsets were obtained from all 30 or so donors. Findings and caveats that apply to the study as a whole: Shorter templates might have been favored by PCR, but patient and control samples were amplified and corrected together, so both groups would have been affected equally by any skew. HLA sub-analyses involved small numbers of individuals, so any influence of HLA type on TCRB rearrangement remained unresolved. Fewer insertions and more nucleotide deletions at VDJ recombination sites were observed in patients with type 1 diabetes, implying thymic rearrangement abnormalities. Naive, central memory and regulatory TCRB repertoires appeared to be more alike among patients than among healthy donors. A moderate but significant shortening of TCRB CDR3 length was observed in type 1 diabetes patients in all four CD4+ subsets. Because cDNA was sequenced instead of genomic DNA, highly expressing activated cells could be over-represented, though the groups showed no difference in activation or CD3 levels.

From cysteine to phenylalanine, the CDR3 is 12 amino acids long. Only CDR3 DNA is held: 36 bases, read in frame from base 1. The germline V gene sets CDR1 to MDHEN and CDR2 to SYDVKM. The entire isolated RNA was reverse transcribed using the High Capacity cDNA Reverse Transcription Kit, and thus expressed TCRB transcripts were sequenced. Deep immunoSEQ sequencing was performed on naive, central memory and regulatory T cell samples, with an average of roughly 3.6 million total reads per sample. After sorted cells were lysed in RLT buffer, RNA was extracted with DNase-treated RNeasy Micro or Mini kits, with the choice depending on cell number. To prevent cross-contamination, every cell subset was processed on its own, while patient and healthy donor samples were processed together. The immunoSEQ multiplex PCR was used to amplify TCRB sequences from cDNA, generating 87-bp fragments that spanned the CDR3 region. Sequencing of the amplicons was performed on the Illumina HiSeq platform. Per the authors' processing: Synthetic template baselines were used to correct PCR bias computationally, reads within Hamming distance 2 were collapsed, and singletons that could not be merged were discarded. Reads were aligned against IMGT so that V, D and J genes, CDR3 length and insertions or deletions at six rearrangement sites could be assigned. Clonotype counts were normalized to sorted cell number within each subset before computing true diversity and Gini coefficients with the tcR R package. The overlap coefficient, calculated on TCRB nucleotide sequences, was used to measure repertoire sharing. As a proxy for the pre-selection repertoire, out-of-frame TCRB sequences from naive cells were analyzed. This is the immuneACCESS table as TCRdb keeps it, with only in-frame sequences that have V and J called. A part of the clones is gone; compared with another copy, unresolved V genes explain less than half, and the rest is unexplained. V, J and clone size derive from that table, while D and trimming were established from the DNA sequence. The sample table shows roughly 340,000 clones, and over 9.5% are seen once. The top ten constitute approximately 0.011% of the sample.

From each donor, a single peripheral blood sample of 95 to 150 mL on average was drawn into heparinised tubes. A BD FACSAria II was used to sort naive, central memory, regulatory and stem cell-like memory CD4+ T cells with a panel that included CD45RO, CCR7, CD25, CD127, CD95 and CD27. A purity above 95% was achieved for all sorted populations. Right away, PBMCs were isolated by Lymphoprep density gradient centrifugation and were stained directly, with no culture step. Samples were stained and sorted in pairs, with one healthy donor and one patient per experiment, so that batch effects were minimized. Details on this clone: Its antigen has not been determined. Germline is not matched at one junction end, which may reflect a read error.

The sequenced sample was naive CD4+ T cells from blood. The sample's cell subset or site, from its label and the paper: true naive CD4+ T cells. The chain joins TRBV28 to TRBJ1-2; a stretch of 10 junction bases matches TRBD1. The clonotype was recovered from a woman under 30 with type 1 diabetes. The DNA is as follows: TGTGCCAGCAGTCCGGGACAGGGGAAGTACGCCTTC. Its protein product is CASSPGQGKYAF.